One sample yielded the 31 T cell receptor beta chains listed below, sequenced in a study of blood T cell repertoires in COVID-19 (TCRdb year 2020). Receptors were amplified or captured by the immunoSEQ multiplex PCR assay. The clones in this table, taken by TCRdb from immuneACCESS, are in-frame only. Not every clone is retained; where verified, under half of the shortfall comes from an unresolved V gene, and the cause of the rest is unknown. The sample profile shows fewer than 350,000 clones; approximately 90% of them were found once. 1.5% to 2% of the sample is held by the ten biggest clonotypes. The specimen sequenced was peripheral blood. Source of these receptors: a woman between 25 and 40 years old with COVID-19, enrolled during active disease.

The chain is built from TRBV28 and TRBJ1-2, with D perhaps TRBD1 (6 bases). The germline V gene has CDR1 MDHEN and CDR2 SYDVKM. The V gene lost 7 bases and the J gene lost 7 bases, with 22 bases spanning the gap. The CDR3 length is 15 residues. This CDR3 reads CASTDYGTIPGGYTF. CDR3 coding DNA: TGTGCCAGCACTGACTATGGGACAATTCCGGGTGGCTACACCTTC.

The chain recombines TRBV9 with TRBJ2-5; 9 bases are shared with TRBD2. The V gene end was trimmed by 0 bases and the J gene end by 1 base; junction bases not matched to a gene: 4. Germline V gene data show CDR1 as SGDLS and CDR2 as YYNGEE. This CDR3 has 16 amino acids. This CDR3 is CASSVGASGVQETQYF. CDR3 sequence (DNA): TGTGCCAGCAGCGTAGGGGCTAGCGGGGTCCAAGAGACCCAGTACTTC.

This clone was detected once. The chain is built from TRBV4-1 and TRBJ2-7, with a possible D match to TRBD2 (7 bases). CDR3 length equals 16 residues. V was pared by 0 bases and J by 4 bases, with 16 bases between. Germline V gene lookup returns CDR1 MGHRA and CDR2 YSYEKL. The CDR3 here is CASSQDRGGSNYEQYF. DNA for the CDR3: TGCGCCAGCAGCCAAGATCGCGGGGGCAGTAATTACGAGCAGTACTTC.

Only a few counts were recorded for this clone. This chain links TRBV6-5 with TRBJ1-1; the D is unclear. Trimming shortened V by 8 bases and J by 1 base, and 11 bases separated the two germline ends. Germline V gene lookup returns CDR1 MNHEY and CDR2 SVGAGI. The CDR3 is made up of 13 amino acids. The CDR3 reads CASERGPNTEAFF. DNA of the CDR3: TGTGCCAGCGAGCGAGGTCCGAACACTGAAGCTTTCTTT.

This chain uses TRBV18 with TRBJ1-2, with D hard to call. CDR3 length: 12 residues. Germline CDR1 and CDR2: KGHSH and LQKENI. With 6 bases removed from V and 4 bases from J, the gap between germline ends came to 9 bases. CDR3 loop: CASSLEFYGYTF. CDR3 nucleotides: TGTGCCAGCTCCCTCGAGTTCTATGGCTACACCTTC.

The genes are TRBV7-9 and TRBJ1-1, with D possibly TRBD1 on 6 matching bases. CDR3 length equals 15 residues. V was clipped by 4 bases and J by 0 bases, with 12 bases between them. Germline V gene sequence: CDR1 SEHNR, CDR2 FQNEAQ (reference sequence). Here the CDR3 reads CASSSPQGMNTEAFF. In DNA form, the CDR3 reads TGTGCCAGCAGCTCTCCGCAGGGGATGAACACTGAAGCTTTCTTT.

The gene calls are TRBV6-6 and TRBJ1-6; the D gene is possibly TRBD1 (5 bases). Germline V gene lookup returns CDR1 MNHNY and CDR2 SVGAGI (reference sequence). Trimming took 5 bases from V and 5 from J, leaving 13 bases between them. This CDR3 comprises 15 residues. The CDR3 protein is CASSRAQGNNSPLHF. The CDR3 bases are TGTGCCAGCAGTAGGGCTCAGGGTAATAATTCACCCCTCCACTTT.

CDR3 nucleotide sequence: TGTGCCACCAGCAGAGATGGGCGGGGGGCAAGTGAGCAGTTCTTC. It translates to CATSRDGRGASEQFF. The rearrangement joins TRBV15 to TRBJ2-1; the match to TRBD2 covers 8 bases. Germline V gene lookup returns CDR1 LNHNV and CDR2 YYDKDF (reference sequence). There are 15 residues in the CDR3. After removal of 0 bases from V and 9 bases from J, the junction contained 7 bases not matched to a gene. The complete variable domain, with remaining parts taken from reference TRBV15 and TRBJ2-1, reads DAMVIQNPRYQVTQFGKPVTLSCSQTLNHNVMYWYQQKSSQAPKLLFHYYDKDFNNEADTPDNFQSRRPNTSFCFLDIRSPGLGDTAMYLCATSRDGRGASEQFFGPGTRLTVL.

A single count supports this clone. The V gene is TRBV4-1, the J gene TRBJ1-1, with 7 bases aligning to TRBD1. CDR3 length: 13 residues. Losses at the gene ends were 0 bases for V and 10 bases for J; bases not matched to a gene: 5. CDR1 MGHRA and CDR2 YSYEKL come from the germline V gene. Written as DNA, the CDR3 is TGCGCCAGCAGCCAAGACTTAAGGACAGGAGCTTTCTTT. This codes for CASSQDLRTGAFF.

The sample holds one count of this clone. The chain carries TRBV5-1 and TRBJ2-5; 9 bases are a match to TRBD2. Germline values: CDR1 SGHRS, CDR2 YFSETQ. This CDR3 is built from 16 residues. V trimming: 3 bases; J trimming: 0 bases; junction bases outside the gene matches: 6. The CDR3 loop reads CASSSLASGDQETQYF. CDR3 in DNA: TGCGCCAGCAGCTCCCTGGCTAGCGGGGACCAAGAGACCCAGTACTTC.

The chain uses TRBV27 and TRBJ1-5; D remains unclear. Germline V lookup: CDR1 MNHEY, CDR2 SMNVEV (reference sequence). The V end lost 5 bases, the J end lost 7 bases, and 12 bases lay between the germline ends. This CDR3 spans 13 amino acids. The CDR3 reads CASSQHGSQPQHF. The DNA for the CDR3 is TGTGCCAGCAGTCAGCACGGGAGCCAGCCCCAGCATTTT.

The genes are TRBV5-4 and TRBJ2-7, with D tentatively TRBD2 (6 bases). The CDR3 is made up of 14 amino acids. CDR1 is SGHNT and CDR2 is YYREEE in the germline V gene (reference sequence). The ends were cut back, 0 bases at V and 3 bases at J, with 10 bases in the middle. DNA for the CDR3: TGTGCCAGCAGCTTGGTGCCGGGGGACTACGAGCAGTACTTC. It specifies CASSLVPGDYEQYF.

The V gene is TRBV3-1 (or the pseudogene TRBV3-2), the J gene TRBJ2-1; no clear D. CDR1 is LGHDT, CDR2 YNNKEL, per germline (reference sequence). CDR3 length: 12 amino acids. V lost 4 bases and J lost 7, with 8 bases in between. This CDR3 is CASSRASNEQFF. In DNA form, the CDR3 reads TGTGCCAGCAGCCGAGCTAGTAATGAGCAGTTCTTC.

This sequence joins TRBV24-1 and TRBJ2-3, with 9 bases fitting TRBD2. The J segment lost 2 bases and the V segment lost 2 bases, leaving 4 bases of the junction unmatched. The CDR3 consists of 16 residues. Germline lookup yields CDR1 KGHDR and CDR2 SFDVKD. CDR3 sequence reads: CATSDYSGGPTDTQYF. DNA for the CDR3: TGTGCCACCAGTGATTATAGCGGGGGCCCCACAGATACGCAGTATTTT.

To note about this clone: This sequence may be a read error, since a much larger clone differs from it by one base. V usage is TRBV12-3 or TRBV12-4 and J usage is TRBJ2-5, with D possibly matching TRBD1 (6 bases). The germline V and J ends were trimmed by 5 bases and 1 base, with 8 bases remaining between them. This CDR3 is built from 13 residues. This CDR3 is CASSRTVQETQYF. The CDR3 DNA is TGTGCCAGCAGTCGGACAGTCCAAGAGACCCAGTACTTC.

The J gene is TRBJ2-3, the V gene TRBV7-6; 7 positions match TRBD2. This CDR3 contains 17 residues. The V gene end was trimmed by 5 bases and the J gene end by 2 bases; junction bases not matched to a gene: 13. Germline V gene data show CDR1 as SGHVS and CDR2 as FNYEAQ. The CDR3 DNA sequence: TGTGCCAGCAGCGCCCGAGCGGCGGGGGAAGACACAGATACGCAGTATTTT. It translates to CASSARAAGEDTDTQYF.

This chain links TRBV18 with TRBJ2-7, with D possibly TRBD1 on 5 matching bases. CDR3 length equals 13 residues. The germline V gene encodes CDR1 KGHSH and CDR2 LQKENI. Trimming left V 1 base short and J 3 bases short, with 7 bases between. Here the CDR3 DNA reads TGTGCCAGCTCACCACTGGACAACTACGAGCAGTACGTC. This encodes CASSPLDNYEQYV.

There are a few counts of this clone. The gene calls are TRBV13 and TRBJ1-2; no clear D gene. Trimming pared 0 bases from V and 7 bases from J, leaving 6 bases between. Germline assignment: CDR1 PRHDT and CDR2 FYEKMQ (reference sequence). CDR3 length: 12 amino acids. CDR3 residues: CASSLGEAGYTF. CDR3 DNA sequence: TGTGCCAGCAGCTTAGGTGAGGCTGGCTACACCTTC.

The CDR3 sequence is CASQTEGSSYNSPLHF. CDR3 bases: TGTGCCTCTCAGACGGAGGGAAGCTCCTATAATTCACCCCTCCACTTT. The V gene is TRBV10-3, the J gene TRBJ1-6; D is unresolved. Germline lookup yields CDR1 ENHRY and CDR2 SYGVKD. The CDR3 loop spans 16 amino acids. Deletions cut 11 bases from V and 0 bases from J, with 17 bases between.

The genes are TRBV2 and TRBJ1-5; weak D call: TRBD1 (5 bases). Germline V gene data show CDR1 as SNHLY and CDR2 as FYNNEI. V was clipped by 3 bases and J by 4 bases, with 7 bases between them. CDR3 length equals 13 residues. The CDR3: CASSENRNQPQHF. The CDR3 DNA follows: TGTGCCAGCAGTGAGAACAGGAATCAGCCCCAGCATTTT.

This clone appeared a few times. V and J are TRBV9 and TRBJ1-3; 7 nucleotides agree with TRBD1. Germline V gene data show CDR1 as SGDLS and CDR2 as YYNGEE. The J segment lost 9 bases and the V segment lost 0 bases, leaving 9 bases of the junction unmatched. The CDR3 has 15 residues. CDR3 DNA: TGTGCCAGCAGCGTAGGGACAGGTACCGGCGGCACCATATATTTT. This codes for CASSVGTGTGGTIYF. The full variable domain, completed using reference TRBV9 and TRBJ1-3, is DSGVTQTPKHLITATGQRVTLRCSPRSGDLSVYWYQQSLDQGLQFLIQYYNGEERAKGNILERFSAQQFPDLHSELNLSSLELGDSALYFCASSVGTGTGGTIYFGEGSWLTVV.

V is TRBV5-4 and J is TRBJ2-5; 8 bases fit TRBD2. The germline CDR1 and CDR2 sequences are SGHNT and YYREEE (reference sequence). This CDR3 is 14 amino acids long. The ends lost 5 bases at V and 1 base at J; junction bases unmatched: 4. In DNA form, the CDR3 reads TGTGCCAGCAGGAATGCGGGGGGCCAAGAGACCCAGTACTTC. This codes for CASRNAGGQETQYF. The variable domain in full, completed from reference TRBV5-4 and TRBJ2-5, reads ETGVTQSPTHLIKTRGQQVTLRCSSQSGHNTVSWYQQALGQGPQFIFQYYREEENGRGNFPPRFSGLQFPNYSSELNVNALELDDSALYLCASRNAGGQETQYFGPGTRLLVL.

V and J are TRBV5-1 and TRBJ1-4, with 7 nucleotides matching TRBD1. Trimming at V came to 4 bases and at J to 4 bases, leaving 4 bases not matched to a gene. This CDR3 region has 14 residues. The V gene's germline CDR1 is SGHRS and CDR2 YFSETQ. The chain's CDR3 is CASSLGTVNEKLFF. The CDR3 nucleotides are TGCGCCAGCAGCCTCGGGACAGTTAATGAAAAACTGTTTTTT.

CDR3 sequence: CASSSGQGFLGYTF. The CDR3 DNA reads TGTGCCAGCAGCTCCGGACAGGGGTTTTTGGGCTACACCTTC. The chain employs TRBV5-4 and TRBJ1-2, with 9 bases aligning to TRBD1. There are 14 residues in the CDR3. From germline, CDR1 is SGHNT and CDR2 YYREEE (reference sequence). The trim removed 3 bases at V and 8 bases at J, leaving 8 bases unmatched.

The V gene is TRBV6-2 or TRBV6-3, the J gene TRBJ1-1; the match to TRBD1 covers 7 bases. The J segment lost 0 bases and the V segment lost 5 bases, leaving 0 bases of the junction unmatched. Germline V gene sequence: CDR1 MNHEY, CDR2 SVGEGT. The CDR3 spans 13 residues. This CDR3 is CASSTGVNTEAFF. Here the CDR3 DNA reads TGTGCCAGCAGTACAGGGGTGAACACTGAAGCTTTCTTT.

This clone was seen only a few times. The chain joins TRBV18 to TRBJ1-2, with a weak D call TRBD1 (6 bases). The CDR3 sequence is 14 residues long. Germline loops: CDR1 KGHSH, CDR2 LQKENI. The V gene lost 3 bases and the J gene lost 5 bases, with 13 bases spanning the gap. This chain's CDR3 is CASSPTGTQYGYTF. The CDR3 DNA reads as TGTGCCAGCTCACCTACCGGGACACAATATGGCTACACCTTC.

The chain uses TRBV7-2 and TRBJ2-5; 7 bases are a match to TRBD2. The V gene end was trimmed by 8 bases and the J gene end by 8 bases; junction bases not matched to a gene: 17. Germline CDR1 reads SGHTA; CDR2 reads FQGNSA. CDR3 length: 15 amino acids. The CDR3 nucleotides are TGTGCCAGCGTCCCACTAGCGTGGGCTTTTGGCACCCAGTACTTC. Amino acids: CASVPLAWAFGTQYF.

This clone has a single count. The V call is TRBV7-8, the J call TRBJ1-3; 7 positions match TRBD1. Unmatched junction bases numbered 8, after V lost 5 bases and J lost 4 bases. Germline V CDR1 and CDR2: SGHVS, FQNEAQ. This CDR3 is built from 15 residues. CDR3 coding DNA: TGTGCCAGCAGCCCCCTACAGGGGAGAGGAAACACCATATATTTT. Encoded protein: CASSPLQGRGNTIYF.

The rearrangement joins TRBV7-9 to TRBJ1-2, with D possibly being TRBD1 (5 bases). Germline V gives CDR1 SEHNR, CDR2 FQNEAQ (reference sequence). This CDR3 contains 15 residues. V was pared by 2 bases and J by 6 bases, with 16 bases between. The CDR3 nucleotides are TGTGCCAGCAGCTTATCCCTTGGAGGGGAGGATGGCTACACCTTC. Amino acid sequence: CASSLSLGGEDGYTF.

Points on this clone: Other DNA sequences in this sample translate to the same CDR3. This chain joins TRBV5-1 and TRBJ2-5; TRBD2 matches at 11 bases. Germline loops: CDR1 SGHRS, CDR2 YFSETQ. The CDR3 contains 15 residues. Unmatched junction bases numbered 1, after V lost 1 base and J lost 2 bases. CDR3 sequence (DNA): TGCGCCAGCAGCTTGACTAGCGGGGGTCAAGAGACCCAGTACTTC. As protein: CASSLTSGGQETQYF. Drawing the rest from reference TRBV5-1 and TRBJ2-5, the complete variable domain is KAGVTQTPRYLIKTRGQQVTLSCSPISGHRSVSWYQQTPGQGLQFLFEYFSETQRNKGNFPGRFSGRQFSNSRSEMNVSTLELGDSALYLCASSLTSGGQETQYFGPGTRLLVL.

The genes are TRBV14 and TRBJ2-5, with D unclear. V was pared by 3 bases and J by 2 bases, with 13 bases between. This CDR3 is 15 amino acids long. Germline V gives CDR1 SGHDN, CDR2 FVKESK. CDR3 sequence reads: CASSQGRPLQETQYF. CDR3 nucleotide sequence: TGTGCCAGCAGCCAGGGCCGTCCGTTACAAGAGACCCAGTACTTC.